The sequence of this T cell receptor beta chain was determined in a study of early T cells in non-severe SARS-CoV-2 infection. Study-wide background: Sequencing was performed on bulk RNA from unsorted whole blood, leaving chains unpaired. Overall study findings and caveats: Missing private and CD4 specificities, VDJdb matching favored anti-spike CD8 responses.

Researchers attached unique molecular identifiers to individual cDNA molecules. TCRdb fed the 5' RACE reads into MiXCR, producing one record per CDR3 protein. The sample carries around 60,000 distinct CDR3 sequences, roughly 13% recorded once. There are a few counts of this clonotype. Its antigen is currently unknown. Trimming cost V 4 bases and J 7 bases, with 17 bases left between them. This CDR3 is built from 14 residues. The germline gives CDR1 DFQATT, CDR2 SNEGSKA (reference sequence). The sequence was collected from an adult who was a healthcare worker with PCR-confirmed SARS-CoV-2 infection or an uninfected control (not recorded which). The chain combines TRBV20-1 with TRBJ1-5, with a possible D match to TRBD1 (6 bases). Sequencing input: whole blood. CDR3 in DNA: TGCAGTGCTACCCCGGGGGGCTTAGGGCAGCCCCAGCATTTT. It specifies CSATPGGLGQPQHF.